This T cell receptor (beta chain) was documented in a study of shared clonotypes between healthy human individuals. The study ran the assay at deep level. As handled by the study authors: Filtering of immunoSEQ junctional sequences could not match full-length read filtering. Sequencing used immunoSEQ multiplex PCR; TCRdb keeps in-frame clones, though not all of them. The V and J calls and clone size are taken from that table; D and trimming were inferred from the DNA. This sample has 190,000 or so clones; approximately 61% occur once, and the top ten carry roughly 10%. There were only Caucasian adults among the donors, and all lived in Nashville, Tennessee. Germline V gene data show CDR1 as MRHNA and CDR2 as SNTAGT. The germline V and J ends were trimmed by 3 bases and 5 bases, with 12 bases remaining between them. The CDR3 is made up of 14 amino acids.

What was sequenced was memory CD4+ T cells sorted from blood. Subset denoted: CD45RA-negative fraction. This TCR was recovered from a young man in good health. The chain carries TRBV6-4 and TRBJ2-3; the D gene is possibly TRBD1 (6 bases). This CDR3 is CASSEAWGLDTQYF. As DNA, the CDR3 is TGTGCCAGCAGTGAGGCGTGGGGGCTAGATACGCAGTATTTT.